This T cell receptor (beta chain) was identified during a study of radiotherapy plus CTLA-4 blockade in lung cancer. Study-wide results and limits: Some TCR clones had been derived from tumors. These clones expanded in peripheral blood after radiotherapy plus ipilimumab. Reports state that early shifts in blood T cell clones, with interferon-beta, best predicted response.

The CDR3 loop spans 15 amino acids. V dropped 5 bases and J dropped 8; count of bases not matched to a gene: 11. Germline V gene lookup returns CDR1 SGHTA and CDR2 FQGNSA. The repertoire was sequenced with immunoSEQ multiplex PCR; TCRdb's copy has only in-frame clones and lacks some. This table has tens of thousands of clones, about 74% appearing once. As for this clone: Its antigen is currently unknown.

Specimen: peripheral blood, collected from a patient treated with radiotherapy plus ipilimumab. The TCR originated in a human donor with non-small cell lung cancer whose response to radiotherapy plus ipilimumab could not be evaluated. The chain has TRBV7-2 and TRBJ2-1; 8 bases fit TRBD2. CDR3 in amino acids: CASSSAGTSAYEQFF. CDR3 sequence (DNA): TGTGCCAGCAGCAGCGCCGGGACTAGTGCCTATGAGCAGTTCTTC.